The clone carrying this T cell receptor beta chain was observed at least ten times. Antigen specificity is unknown. TCRdb reprocessed the PCR reads via MiXCR. This table holds 15,000 to 20,000 clones, over 20% found once. CDR1 and CDR2 from the germline V gene are DFQATT and SNEGSKA (reference sequence). With V trimmed by 1 base and J by 8 bases, 6 bases remained unmatched. The CDR3 loop spans 14 amino acids. The data were taken from a study of metastatic and nonmetastatic thyroid tumors. Study details: Malignant thyroid and benign thyroid patients provided blood and tumor or nodule tissue whose repertoires were compared. General study results and limits: Significantly higher TCR beta diversity was reportedly seen in malignant thyroid tumors than benign nodules, in blood and tumor.

Thyroid surgery was preceded by no treatment in any patient. Source material: tumor tissue. The TCR comes from a male donor with papillary thyroid cancer or a benign thyroid nodule (not recorded which). Some clones in this sample may be carry-over from other donors' samples. V gene TRBV20-1 combines with J gene TRBJ2-3; 10 bases are shared with TRBD2. In nucleotides, the CDR3 is TGCAGTGCTAGAGCGGCTAGCGGGAGCGGTACGCAGTATTTT. Translated: CSARAASGSGTQYF.